This TCR beta chain was identified in a study of T-cell memory formation after mild COVID-19. Using its own MiXCR run on the 5' RACE reads, TCRdb lists one record per CDR3 protein. Here the sample spans about 210,000 distinct CDR3 sequences, around 30% being singletons. The table lists this clonotype with a few counts. Its antigen is still unknown. Study-level results: Clones that shrank (day 15 to 85) were balanced CD4/CD8, whereas later expanders leaned CD4+. The SARS-CoV-2 specificity of second-wave clones reaching peak at day 37 remained unverified.

Trimming took 6 bases from V and 5 from J; bases not matched to a gene: 11. CDR3 length: 14 amino acids. In germline, CDR1 is DFQATT, CDR2 SNEGSKA (reference sequence). The chain is built from TRBV20-1 and TRBJ2-7; 9 bases are a match to TRBD2. The sample comprised PBMCs or a T cell subset sorted from them (not recorded which). The sequence came from an adult woman who had mild COVID-19 (a few samples of this study predate the infection). Cell type and time point are not known. The CDR3 reads CSAKAGGRRDEQYF. CDR3 coding DNA: TGCAGTGCCAAAGCGGGGGGTCGACGTGACGAGCAGTACTTC.